The following is a TCR beta chain sequence with its context. The antigen remains undetermined. The sample comes from a study of T cell responses to AZD1222 COVID-19 vaccine. The overall study: Second-dose groups at about 4 or about 12 weeks were pooled.

The CDR3 loop spans 14 amino acids. The germline gives CDR1 GTSNPN, CDR2 SVGIG (reference sequence). V was cut by 3 bases and J by 7 bases, with 15 bases left in between. Study-level points and caveats: Nearly half of unique spike-specific TCRs reportedly avoided B.1.351 and B.1.1.7 mutated regions. Every sample of the repertoires postdated the peak T cell response. Females outnumbered males among donors, who were mostly white British; clonal diversity was possibly underestimated.

Method: immunoSEQ multiplex PCR; TCRdb's copy keeps in-frame clones and lacks some. The top ten clones hold less than 3% of a sample with over 150,000 clones, roughly 90% of them seen once. The chain combines TRBV30 with TRBJ2-2, with a possible D match to TRBD2 (6 bases). The receptor was isolated from an adult in good health. The source material was peripheral blood, sampled on day 0 of AZD1222 vaccination. The CDR3 loop is CAWRAVAGNGELFF. CDR3 coding DNA: TGTGCCTGGAGGGCAGTGGCGGGGAACGGGGAGCTGTTTTTT. Variable domain in full (rest from reference TRBV30 and TRBJ2-2): SQTIHQWPATLVQPVGSPLSLECTVEGTSNPNLYWYRQAAGRGLQLLFYSVGIGQISSEVPQNLSASRPQDRQFILSSKKLLLSDSGFYLCAWRAVAGNGELFFGEGSRLTVL.